These 17 T cell receptor beta chains came from one sample sequenced in a study of beta chain features in type 1 diabetes. Every isolated RNA sample was fully reverse transcribed, so sequencing captured expressed TCRB transcripts. Clones were sequenced by immunoSEQ multiplex PCR, and TCRdb holds only the in-frame ones, with some missing. This sample has 150,000 or so clones, with just over 9% found just once. The sequenced material came from central memory CD4+ T cells from blood. Receptors originate from a man in his late teens or twenties in good health.

A few counts support this clone. The rearrangement links TRBV29-1 to TRBJ1-1, with a weak D call TRBD1 (5 bases). The CDR3 runs to 13 residues. Germline lookup yields CDR1 SQVTM and CDR2 ANQGSEA. The V and J ends lost 4 bases and 5 bases respectively, with 14 bases between them. The CDR3 DNA sequence: TGCAGCGTTGGGGGGGGGATGGTGACTGAAGCTTTCTTT. Its translation is CSVGGGMVTEAFF. Together with reference TRBV29-1 and TRBJ1-1, the CDR3 gives the full variable domain: SAVISQKPSRDICQRGTSLTIQCQVDSQVTMMFWYRQQPGQSLTLIATANQGSEATYESGFVIDKFPISRPNLTFSTLTVSNMSPEDSSIYLCSVGGGMVTEAFFGQGTRLTVV.

The chain employs TRBV11-2 and TRBJ1-2; TRBD1 agrees at 10 bases. V lost 4 bases, J lost 6 bases, and 5 bases stayed unmatched. Germline lookup yields CDR1 SGHAT and CDR2 FQNNGV. The CDR3 loop spans 14 amino acids. The CDR3 region is CASSSTTGGNGYTF. The CDR3 DNA reads as TGTGCCAGCAGCTCCACGACAGGGGGCAATGGCTACACCTTC.

This chain links TRBV6-1 with TRBJ1-1; TRBD1 matches at 8 bases. V was clipped by 7 bases and J by 0 bases; unmatched bases: 4. Looked up from germline, CDR1 is MNHNS and CDR2 is SASEGT. There are 14 residues in the CDR3. CDR3 nucleotides: TGTGCCAGCACCGACAGGGGTTTGAACACTGAAGCTTTCTTT. This codes for CASTDRGLNTEAFF.

The chain links TRBV21-1 to TRBJ2-5; no DNA check was done on the table's D call, TRBD1. The tail of the sequence fits TRBJ2-7 better, so the J call may be wrong. TRBV21-1 is a listed pseudogene. This CDR3 is built from 14 residues. This CDR3 is CASSRTGRYYEQYF. The DNA for the CDR3 is TGTGCCAGCAGCAGAACAGGGCGCTACTACGAGCAGTACTTC.

This clone was seen a few times. The chain is built from TRBV4-3 and TRBJ1-2; D remains unclear. This CDR3 has 16 residues. V was clipped by 0 bases and J by 6 bases, with 17 bases between them. The germline V gene encodes CDR1 LGHNA and CDR2 YSLEER. CDR3 in DNA: TGCGCCAGCAGCCAAGAAAGGACTTTTAGCACTGATGGCTACACCTTC. This codes for CASSQERTFSTDGYTF.

This clone occurred a few times. The rearrangement uses TRBV27 and TRBJ2-5; a weak D match, TRBD1 (6 bases). Trimming took off 5 bases at V and 4 bases at J, with 14 bases between the two ends. Germline V gene sequence: CDR1 MNHEY, CDR2 SMNVEV (reference sequence). The CDR3 has 14 amino acids. As DNA, the CDR3 is TGTGCCAGCAGTCAACAGGGTATGAGAGAGACCCAGTACTTC. Amino acid sequence: CASSQQGMRETQYF.

The J gene is TRBJ1-5, the V gene TRBV6-5, with 9 bases aligning to TRBD1. The CDR3 is made up of 15 amino acids. The V gene end was trimmed by 7 bases and the J gene end by 3 bases; junction bases not matched to a gene: 7. The germline gives CDR1 MNHEY, CDR2 SVGAGI. The CDR3 nucleotides are TGTGCCAGCAAACAGGGGGCTCACCTCAATCAGCCCCAGCATTTT. As protein: CASKQGAHLNQPQHF.

The chain couples TRBV4-3 to TRBJ2-1; the D is unclear. CDR3 length: 15 residues. Germline CDR1 reads LGHNA; CDR2 reads YSLEER. V was pared by 1 base and J by 0 bases, with 7 bases between. CDR3 in amino acids: CASSQALLSYNEQFF. In DNA form, the CDR3 reads TGCGCCAGCAGCCAAGCCCTACTCTCCTACAATGAGCAGTTCTTC.

This clone occurred a few times. This chain connects TRBV7-6 to TRBJ2-5; TRBD2 matches at 8 bases. This CDR3 region has 15 residues. Trimming removed 8 bases from V and 0 bases from J; junction bases left unmatched: 8. Germline V gene data show CDR1 as SGHVS and CDR2 as FNYEAQ. CDR3 amino acids: CASLPRGGYQETQYF. CDR3 coding DNA: TGTGCCAGCCTTCCCCGGGGGGGGTACCAAGAGACCCAGTACTTC.

This clone has a handful of counts. This rearrangement joins TRBV10-3 to TRBJ2-7, with TRBD1 identical over 9 bases. The trim removed 0 bases at V and 3 bases at J, leaving 6 bases unmatched. The germline gives CDR1 ENHRY, CDR2 SYGVKD. CDR3 size: 16 residues. CDR3 sequence (DNA): TGTGCCATCAGTGAGTCGTTCACAGGGGGCGGCTACGAGCAGTACTTC. It specifies CAISESFTGGGYEQYF.

V usage is TRBV7-2 and J usage is TRBJ2-3; 11 bases are a match to TRBD2. This CDR3 region has 16 residues. With V trimmed by 1 base and J by 2 bases, 2 bases remained unmatched. Germline V CDR1 and CDR2: SGHTA, FQGNSA. The CDR3 is CASSLVAGGNTDTQYF. CDR3 nucleotide sequence: TGTGCCAGCAGCTTAGTAGCGGGGGGGAACACAGATACGCAGTATTTT.

The CDR3 is CASSATPRDRGRETQYF. The CDR3 nucleotides are TGTGCCAGCAGCGCAACCCCCCGGGACAGGGGTCGAGAGACCCAGTACTTC. V gene TRBV9 combines with J gene TRBJ2-5; 10 positions agree with TRBD1. The CDR3 extends over 17 amino acids. V dropped 3 bases and J dropped 4; count of bases not matched to a gene: 12. In germline, CDR1 is SGDLS, CDR2 YYNGEE.

This clone was recorded a few times. The genes are TRBV5-1 and TRBJ2-1; 12 positions match TRBD2. Germline loops: CDR1 SGHRS, CDR2 YFSETQ. The length of the CDR3 is 16 residues. The trim removed 5 bases at V and 0 bases at J, leaving 3 bases unmatched. The CDR3, as DNA: TGCGCCAGCAGGACTAGCGGGGGATACTCCTACAATGAGCAGTTCTTC. Its translation is CASRTSGGYSYNEQFF.

The rearrangement uses TRBV6-5 and TRBJ2-1; 7 bases are shared with TRBD2. The CDR3 length is 14 residues. The junction had 6 bases not matched to a gene; V was cut back by 8 bases and J by 2 bases. The germline gives CDR1 MNHEY, CDR2 SVGAGI. CDR3 bases: TGTGCCAGCCGACGACTAGCCCCCTACAATGAGCAGTTCTTC. Translating it yields CASRRLAPYNEQFF.

This clone has a handful of counts. The J gene is TRBJ1-2, the V gene TRBV6-5; possibly TRBD1 for D (5 bases). The CDR3 totals 15 residues. The germline V gene has CDR1 MNHEY and CDR2 SVGAGI. Trimming removed 0 bases at V and 1 base at J, with 9 bases between. The CDR3 reads CASSYSFQGNYGYTF. CDR3 coding DNA: TGTGCCAGCAGTTACTCTTTCCAGGGTAACTATGGCTACACCTTC.

J is TRBJ2-7 and V is TRBV7-2; TRBD1 matches 10 bases. There are 15 residues in the CDR3. V was clipped by 5 bases and J by 3 bases; unmatched bases: 7. CDR1 and CDR2 from the germline V gene are SGHTA and FQGNSA. The CDR3 spells CASSDRTGGVYEQYF. The CDR3 region has the DNA TGTGCCAGCAGCGACCGGACAGGGGGAGTCTACGAGCAGTACTTC.

This clone was counted a few times. The gene calls are TRBV10-3 and TRBJ2-6; 8 bases are a match to TRBD1. Germline V gene lookup returns CDR1 ENHRY and CDR2 SYGVKD. The ends lost 10 bases at V and 1 base at J; junction bases unmatched: 3. This CDR3 comprises 14 residues. DNA of the CDR3: TGTGCCAGCGGACAGGGATCTGGGGCCAACGTCCTGACTTTC. Residues: CASGQGSGANVLTF.